This T cell receptor (beta chain) was captured by sequencing in a study of neurological immune-mediated disorders. Whole-study findings and limits: TCR clonal expansion peaked in HTLV-1-associated myelopathy patients and was lowest in multiple sclerosis patients.

The CDR3 has 17 residues. V trimming: 0 bases; J trimming: 0 bases; junction bases outside the gene matches: 1. CDR1 and CDR2 (germline): MGHRA, YSYEKL. This clonotype was recorded many times. Its cognate antigen is unknown. TCRdb ran MiXCR on the 5' RACE reads and lists one entry per CDR3 protein. The sample has roughly 46,000 distinct CDR3 sequences; around 2% are singletons. The TCR sequence derives from a middle-aged woman with multiple sclerosis. Sequencing was performed on PBMCs. The V and J genes are TRBV4-1 and TRBJ2-2; 10 bases map to TRBD2. CDR3 protein: CASSQELAGSNTGELFF. The CDR3 bases are TGCGCCAGCAGCCAAGAACTAGCGGGGTCGAACACCGGGGAGCTGTTTTTT.